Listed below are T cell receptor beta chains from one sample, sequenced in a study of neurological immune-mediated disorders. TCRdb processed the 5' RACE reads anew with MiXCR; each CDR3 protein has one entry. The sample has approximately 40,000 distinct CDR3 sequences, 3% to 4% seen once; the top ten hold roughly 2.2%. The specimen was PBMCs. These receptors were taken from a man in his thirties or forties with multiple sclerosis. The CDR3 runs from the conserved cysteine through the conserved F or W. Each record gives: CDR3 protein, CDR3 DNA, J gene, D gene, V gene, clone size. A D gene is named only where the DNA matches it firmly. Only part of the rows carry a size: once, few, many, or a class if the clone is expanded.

CDR3 protein: CASSQDLVLDEQYF
CDR3 DNA: TGTGCCAGCAGCCAAGATCTGGTTCTGGACGAGCAGTACTTC
J gene: TRBJ2-7
D gene: NA
V gene: TRBV3-1
clone size: many

CDR3 protein: CSASRGAVYGYTF
CDR3 DNA: TGCAGTGCTAGCCGGGGGGCAGTTTATGGCTACACCTTC
J gene: TRBJ1-2
D gene: NA
V gene: TRBV20-1
clone size: many

CDR3 protein: CAGGRQVVYQETQYF
CDR3 DNA: TGTGCCGGCGGTAGGCAGGTCGTGTACCAAGAGACCCAGTACTTC
J gene: TRBJ2-5
D gene: NA
V gene: TRBV5-8
clone size: many

CDR3 protein: CSARDPWESSYNEQFF
CDR3 DNA: TGCAGTGCTAGAGATCCGTGGGAGAGCTCCTACAATGAGCAGTTCTTC
J gene: TRBJ2-1
D gene: NA
V gene: TRBV20-1
clone size: many

CDR3 protein: CASSFWAKNTEAFF
CDR3 DNA: TGTGCCAGCAGTTTTTGGGCCAAGAACACTGAAGCTTTCTTT
J gene: TRBJ1-1
D gene: NA
V gene: TRBV12-3/TRBV12-4
clone size: NA

CDR3 protein: CASSWALGGEQFF
CDR3 DNA: TGCGCCAGCAGCTGGGCCCTAGGGGGTGAGCAGTTCTTC
J gene: TRBJ2-1
D gene: NA
V gene: TRBV5-1
clone size: many

CDR3 protein: CSAPSNHRGWEKLFF
CDR3 DNA: TGCAGTGCTCCGTCCAATCACAGGGGATGGGAAAAACTGTTTTTT
J gene: TRBJ1-4
D gene: TRBD1
V gene: TRBV20-1
clone size: many

CDR3 protein: CATSDRQVYNEQFF
CDR3 DNA: TGTGCCACCAGTGACCGACAGGTATACAATGAGCAGTTCTTC
J gene: TRBJ2-1
D gene: NA
V gene: TRBV24-1
clone size: medium-sized

CDR3 protein: CASSVDSTSQPQHF
CDR3 DNA: TGTGCCAGCAGCGTAGACAGTACATCTCAGCCCCAGCATTTT
J gene: TRBJ1-5
D gene: NA
V gene: TRBV9
clone size: many

CDR3 protein: CASSSLDRGTGELFF
CDR3 DNA: TGCGCCAGCAGCTCCCTCGACAGGGGCACCGGGGAGCTGTTTTTT
J gene: TRBJ2-2
D gene: TRBD1
V gene: TRBV5-1
clone size: many

CDR3 protein: CASSDRTGDEQFF
CDR3 DNA: TGTGCCAGTAGTGACCGGACAGGGGATGAGCAGTTCTTC
J gene: TRBJ2-1
D gene: TRBD1
V gene: TRBV19
clone size: many

CDR3 protein: CASSLDQSGSYMNTEAFF
CDR3 DNA: TGTGCCAGCAGCTTAGATCAGTCGGGCAGCTACATGAACACTGAAGCTTTCTTT
J gene: TRBJ1-1
D gene: NA
V gene: TRBV11-3
clone size: few

CDR3 protein: CASSSRPGGTETQYF
CDR3 DNA: TGTGCCAGCAGTTCCCGTCCGGGGGGGACAGAGACCCAGTACTTC
J gene: TRBJ2-5
D gene: TRBD2
V gene: TRBV12-3/TRBV12-4
clone size: many

CDR3 protein: CASSLVVGRANQPQHF
CDR3 DNA: TGTGCCAGCAGCTTAGTTGTGGGCAGGGCTAATCAGCCCCAGCATTTT
J gene: TRBJ1-5
D gene: NA
V gene: TRBV7-2
clone size: many

CDR3 protein: CASSLGDFTEAFF
CDR3 DNA: TGCGCCAGCAGCTTGGGCGATTTCACTGAAGCTTTCTTT
J gene: TRBJ1-1
D gene: NA
V gene: TRBV5-1
clone size: many

CDR3 protein: CAISYGNQETQYF
CDR3 DNA: TGTGCCATTTCCTATGGGAACCAAGAGACCCAGTACTTC
J gene: TRBJ2-5
D gene: NA
V gene: TRBV10-3
clone size: many

CDR3 protein: CSASKMGSNQPQNF
CDR3 DNA: TGCAGTGCTAGTAAGATGGGATCCAATCAGCCCCAGAATTTT
J gene: TRBJ1-5
D gene: NA
V gene: TRBV20-1
clone size: many

CDR3 protein: CASSLNGRTYNEQFF
CDR3 DNA: TGTGCCAGCAGCTTGAACGGCAGGACCTACAATGAGCAGTTCTTC
J gene: TRBJ2-1
D gene: NA
V gene: TRBV5-6
clone size: many

CDR3 protein: CSAPRASGAYEQYF
CDR3 DNA: TGCAGTGCGCCTCGGGCCAGCGGGGCCTACGAGCAGTACTTC
J gene: TRBJ2-7
D gene: TRBD2
V gene: TRBV20-1
clone size: many

CDR3 protein: CASSYPGSGGYTF
CDR3 DNA: TGTGCCAGCAGTTACCCGGGGTCTGGTGGCTACACCTTC
J gene: TRBJ1-2
D gene: NA
V gene: TRBV6-5
clone size: many

CDR3 protein: CASSHPGQGCDYSNQPQHF
CDR3 DNA: TGTGCCAGCAGCCATCCAGGACAGGGTTGTGACTATAGCAATCAGCCCCAGCATTTT
J gene: TRBJ1-5
D gene: TRBD1
V gene: TRBV3-1
clone size: many

CDR3 protein: CASSSGGTDNSPLHF
CDR3 DNA: TGCGCCAGCAGCTCAGGGGGGACAGACAATTCACCCCTCCACTTT
J gene: TRBJ1-6
D gene: TRBD1
V gene: TRBV5-1
clone size: many

CDR3 protein: CAIRGTGGLEDGYTF
CDR3 DNA: TGTGCCATCAGAGGCACGGGGGGATTGGAGGATGGCTACACCTTC
J gene: TRBJ1-2
D gene: NA
V gene: TRBV10-3
clone size: many

CDR3 protein: CASSSNDGQRFTDTQYF
CDR3 DNA: TGCGCCAGCAGCTCCAACGACGGCCAGCGGTTCACAGATACGCAGTATTTT
J gene: TRBJ2-3
D gene: NA
V gene: TRBV5-1
clone size: many

CDR3 protein: CASSFGQANTEAFF
CDR3 DNA: TGTGCCAGCAGTTTCGGACAGGCTAACACTGAAGCTTTCTTT
J gene: TRBJ1-1
D gene: TRBD1
V gene: TRBV12-3/TRBV12-4
clone size: many

CDR3 protein: CASSLKGFTYEQYF
CDR3 DNA: TGTGCCAGCAGTTTAAAGGGATTCACCTACGAGCAGTACTTC
J gene: TRBJ2-7
D gene: NA
V gene: TRBV27
clone size: many

CDR3 protein: CASSLRTGRNTEAFF
CDR3 DNA: TGTGCCAGCAGTCTCCGGACAGGGAGGAACACTGAAGCTTTCTTT
J gene: TRBJ1-1
D gene: TRBD1
V gene: TRBV12-3/TRBV12-4
clone size: many

CDR3 protein: CASSGNRGRLQETQYF
CDR3 DNA: TGCGCCAGCAGCGGGAACAGGGGGCGATTGCAAGAGACCCAGTACTTC
J gene: TRBJ2-5
D gene: TRBD1
V gene: TRBV5-1
clone size: many

CDR3 protein: CASSGGTGQPYEQYF
CDR3 DNA: TGCGCCAGCAGCGGTGGGACAGGTCAGCCCTACGAGCAGTACTTC
J gene: TRBJ2-7
D gene: TRBD1
V gene: TRBV5-1
clone size: many

CDR3 protein: CASSPDPSGEKLFF
CDR3 DNA: TGCGCCAGCAGCCCCGACCCGTCGGGTGAAAAACTGTTTTTT
J gene: TRBJ1-4
D gene: NA
V gene: TRBV5-1
clone size: few

CDR3 protein: CSVADGVLGNQPQHF
CDR3 DNA: TGCAGCGTGGCCGACGGAGTCCTAGGCAATCAGCCCCAGCATTTT
J gene: TRBJ1-5
D gene: NA
V gene: TRBV29-1
clone size: medium-sized

CDR3 protein: CASRRPGGVTEAFF
CDR3 DNA: TGTGCCAGCAGGAGGCCGGGAGGGGTCACTGAAGCTTTCTTT
J gene: TRBJ1-1
D gene: NA
V gene: TRBV6-6
clone size: many

CDR3 protein: CASSLGWQGINSPLHF
CDR3 DNA: TGTGCCAGCAGCTTAGGGTGGCAGGGGATTAATTCACCCCTCCACTTT
J gene: TRBJ1-6
D gene: NA
V gene: TRBV11-2
clone size: medium-sized

CDR3 protein: CASSWGLSEDTQYF
CDR3 DNA: TGCGCCAGCAGCTGGGGGCTTTCAGAAGATACGCAGTATTTT
J gene: TRBJ2-3
D gene: NA
V gene: TRBV5-1
clone size: many

CDR3 protein: CASSLNEETYGYTF
CDR3 DNA: TGTGCCAGCAGCTTAAACGAGGAGACCTATGGCTACACCTTC
J gene: TRBJ1-2
D gene: NA
V gene: TRBV7-9
clone size: few

CDR3 protein: CASSRTDGVLTF
CDR3 DNA: TGTGCCAGCAGCCGAACAGACGGGGTCCTGACTTTC
J gene: TRBJ2-6
D gene: NA
V gene: TRBV3-1
clone size: many

CDR3 protein: CASRSQGERTDTQYF
CDR3 DNA: TGTGCCAGCAGATCACAGGGGGAGAGGACAGATACGCAGTATTTT
J gene: TRBJ2-3
D gene: TRBD1
V gene: TRBV6-5
clone size: NA

CDR3 protein: CATRQGSRNIQYF
CDR3 DNA: TGTGCCACCCGACAGGGGTCGAGAAACATTCAGTACTTC
J gene: TRBJ2-4
D gene: TRBD1
V gene: TRBV27
clone size: many

CDR3 protein: CSADERLKGRDYGYTF
CDR3 DNA: TGCAGTGCTGACGAACGCCTAAAGGGACGGGATTATGGCTACACCTTC
J gene: TRBJ1-2
D gene: NA
V gene: TRBV20-1
clone size: NA

CDR3 protein: CSAKHGAGELFF
CDR3 DNA: TGCAGCGCTAAGCATGGCGCCGGGGAGCTGTTTTTT
J gene: TRBJ2-2
D gene: NA
V gene: TRBV29-1
clone size: many

CDR3 protein: CASSLAPSGDTQYF
CDR3 DNA: TGTGCCAGCAGTTTAGCGCCTAGCGGGGATACGCAGTATTTT
J gene: TRBJ2-3
D gene: TRBD2
V gene: TRBV12-3/TRBV12-4
clone size: many

CDR3 protein: CASSRSGGETQYF
CDR3 DNA: TGTGCCAGCAGTCGCTCGGGGGGCGAGACCCAGTACTTC
J gene: TRBJ2-5
D gene: NA
V gene: TRBV12-3/TRBV12-4
clone size: many

CDR3 protein: CASSMKQNTEAFF
CDR3 DNA: TGTGCCAGTAGTATGAAACAGAACACTGAAGCTTTCTTT
J gene: TRBJ1-1
D gene: NA
V gene: TRBV19
clone size: many

CDR3 protein: CASSFRGELYGYTF
CDR3 DNA: TGTGCCAGCAGTTTCCGGGGGGAGCTCTATGGCTACACCTTC
J gene: TRBJ1-2
D gene: NA
V gene: TRBV12-3/TRBV12-4
clone size: many

CDR3 protein: CSARSPSGTGGGNTIYF
CDR3 DNA: TGCAGTGCTAGATCTCCTTCCGGGACAGGGGGTGGAAACACCATATATTTT
J gene: TRBJ1-3
D gene: TRBD1
V gene: TRBV20-1
clone size: many

CDR3 protein: CASSFLVMNTEAFF
CDR3 DNA: TGTGCCAGCAGCTTCCTGGTGATGAACACTGAAGCTTTCTTT
J gene: TRBJ1-1
D gene: NA
V gene: TRBV7-2
clone size: many

CDR3 protein: CSDRTVNGYTF
CDR3 DNA: TGCAGCGACAGGACAGTGAATGGCTACACCTTC
J gene: TRBJ1-2
D gene: NA
V gene: TRBV29-1
clone size: NA

CDR3 protein: CASSYSGPPAEAFF
CDR3 DNA: TGTGCCAGCAGTTATTCAGGGCCCCCCGCTGAAGCTTTCTTT
J gene: TRBJ1-1
D gene: NA
V gene: TRBV6-5
clone size: NA

CDR3 protein: CASSLERGANTEAFF
CDR3 DNA: TGCGCCAGCAGCCTTGAACGGGGGGCGAACACTGAAGCTTTCTTT
J gene: TRBJ1-1
D gene: NA
V gene: TRBV5-1
clone size: many

CDR3 protein: CASSLGGVRTDTQYF
CDR3 DNA: TGTGCCAGCAGCTTAGGGGGTGTCCGCACAGATACGCAGTATTTT
J gene: TRBJ2-3
D gene: NA
V gene: TRBV7-2
clone size: many

CDR3 protein: CASSLRQGSSPLHF
CDR3 DNA: TGTGCCAGCAGCTTGCGACAGGGAAGTTCACCCCTCCACTTT
J gene: TRBJ1-6
D gene: TRBD1
V gene: TRBV7-3
clone size: many

CDR3 protein: CASSLVRTGRPELLLRAAGEQYF
CDR3 DNA: TGCGCCAGCAGCTTGGTTCGGACAGGGCGTCCTGAGCTGCTGCTGCGGGCTGCGGGCGAGCAGTACTTC
J gene: TRBJ2-7
D gene: TRBD1
V gene: TRBV5-1
clone size: few

CDR3 protein: CSVAGSGANVLTF
CDR3 DNA: TGCAGCGTTGCGGGGTCTGGGGCCAACGTCCTGACTTTC
J gene: TRBJ2-6
D gene: NA
V gene: TRBV29-1
clone size: many

CDR3 protein: CASSLSSSYEQYF
CDR3 DNA: TGTGCCAGCAGCTTATCTAGCTCCTACGAGCAGTACTTC
J gene: TRBJ2-7
D gene: NA
V gene: TRBV7-6
clone size: many

CDR3 protein: CATSRDPGSQQFF
CDR3 DNA: TGTGCCACCAGCAGAGATCCAGGTAGCCAGCAGTTCTTC
J gene: TRBJ2-1
D gene: NA
V gene: TRBV15
clone size: many

CDR3 protein: CASSQGQGRTGELFF
CDR3 DNA: TGTGCCAGCTCACAAGGACAGGGTCGCACCGGGGAGCTGTTTTTT
J gene: TRBJ2-2
D gene: TRBD1
V gene: TRBV18
clone size: NA

CDR3 protein: CASSLALANTGELFF
CDR3 DNA: TGTGCCAGCAGTTTGGCGCTTGCGAACACCGGGGAGCTGTTTTTT
J gene: TRBJ2-2
D gene: NA
V gene: TRBV12-3/TRBV12-4
clone size: many